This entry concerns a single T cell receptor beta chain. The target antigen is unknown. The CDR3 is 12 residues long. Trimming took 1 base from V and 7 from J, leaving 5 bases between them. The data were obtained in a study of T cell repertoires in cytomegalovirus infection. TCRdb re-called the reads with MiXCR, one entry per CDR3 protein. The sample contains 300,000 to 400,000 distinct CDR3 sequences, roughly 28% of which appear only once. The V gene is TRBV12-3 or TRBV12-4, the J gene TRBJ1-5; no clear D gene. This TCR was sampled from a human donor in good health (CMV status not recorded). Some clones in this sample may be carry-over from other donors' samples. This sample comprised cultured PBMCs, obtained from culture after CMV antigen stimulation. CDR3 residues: CASSLEWQPQHF. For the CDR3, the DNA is TGTGCCAGCAGTTTAGAGTGGCAGCCCCAGCATTTT.